One sample yielded the 5 T cell receptor beta chains listed below, sequenced in a study of T cell responses to AZD1222 COVID-19 vaccine. Measured with immunoSEQ multiplex PCR; TCRdb has only the in-frame clones, and not every one. The repertoire has 120,000 to 150,000 clones, around 90% of them found once; the top ten carry 3.5% to 4.5%. The sequences come from peripheral blood, collected 28 days after the second AZD1222 dose. These receptors came from an adult who received the AZD1222 COVID-19 vaccine.

The rearrangement joins TRBV4-2 to TRBJ2-7, with TRBD1 identical over 8 bases. The germline gives CDR1 LGHNA, CDR2 YNFKEQ. V was pared by 4 bases and J by 6 bases, with 11 bases of the junction left unmatched. CDR3 length: 15 residues. The DNA for the CDR3 is TGTGCCAGCAGCCCCCACGGGACAGGAGTTTCCGAGCAGTACTTC. Protein sequence: CASSPHGTGVSEQYF.

The chain's CDR3 is CASSYIDSIYGYTF. CDR3 nucleotides: TGTGCCAGCAGTTACATTGATTCGATCTATGGCTACACCTTC. The J gene is TRBJ1-2, the V gene TRBV6-5; D gene unclear. Germline CDR1 MNHEY, CDR2 SVGAGI. With 2 bases removed from V and 4 bases from J, the gap between germline ends came to 11 bases. The CDR3 is 14 residues long.

The rearrangement uses TRBV5-4 and TRBJ2-7; 10 nucleotides agree with TRBD1. J lost 7 bases, V lost 4 bases, and 8 bases had no gene match. This CDR3 has 14 residues. Germline lookup yields CDR1 SGHNT and CDR2 YYREEE (reference sequence). CDR3 in DNA: TGTGCCAGCAGCCCGGGACAGGGGCGAGGTGAGCAGTACTTC. This translates into CASSPGQGRGEQYF.

The chain joins TRBV4-1 to TRBJ2-5; TRBD1 is a possible D gene (5 bases). Germline values: CDR1 MGHRA, CDR2 YSYEKL. The CDR3 has 13 amino acids. V lost 0 bases and J lost 5, with 7 bases in between. The DNA of the CDR3 is TGCGCCAGCAGCCAAGAAGGGGTGGAGACCCAGTACTTC. Amino acid sequence: CASSQEGVETQYF.

This clone was observed a single time. The rearrangement uses TRBV28 and TRBJ1-4; the match to TRBD1 covers 7 bases. Germline V gene data show CDR1 as MDHEN and CDR2 as SYDVKM. V trimming: 6 bases; J trimming: 10 bases; junction bases outside the gene matches: 14. This CDR3 spans 15 amino acids. The CDR3 coding sequence is TGTGCCAGCAGACACCAGGGGGGAGGAATAGGAAAACTGTTTTTT. Translating gives CASRHQGGGIGKLFF.